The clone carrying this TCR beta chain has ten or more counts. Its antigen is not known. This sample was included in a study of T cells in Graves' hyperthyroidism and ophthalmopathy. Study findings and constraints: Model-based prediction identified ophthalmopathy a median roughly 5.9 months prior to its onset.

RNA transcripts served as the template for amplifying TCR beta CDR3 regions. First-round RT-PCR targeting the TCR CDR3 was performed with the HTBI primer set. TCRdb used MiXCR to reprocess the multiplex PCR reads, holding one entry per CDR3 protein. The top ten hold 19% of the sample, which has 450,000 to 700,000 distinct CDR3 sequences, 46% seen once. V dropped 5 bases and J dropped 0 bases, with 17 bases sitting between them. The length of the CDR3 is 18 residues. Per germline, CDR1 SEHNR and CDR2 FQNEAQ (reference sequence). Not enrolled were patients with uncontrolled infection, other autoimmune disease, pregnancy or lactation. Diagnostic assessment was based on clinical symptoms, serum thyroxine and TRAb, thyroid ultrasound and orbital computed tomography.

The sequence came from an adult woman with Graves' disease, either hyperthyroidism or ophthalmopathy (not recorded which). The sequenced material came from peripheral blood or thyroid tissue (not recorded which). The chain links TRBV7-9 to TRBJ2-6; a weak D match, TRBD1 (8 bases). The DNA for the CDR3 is TGTGCCAGCAGCGCGGACAGGGAGGGACGCTCTGGGGCCAACGTCCTGACTTTC. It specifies CASSADREGRSGANVLTF.